One and the same sample provided the 15 T cell receptor beta chains below, sequenced in a study of memory CD4+ T cells and cytomegalovirus serostatus. The method was immunoSEQ multiplex PCR; TCRdb's version includes in-frame clones alone and lacks a portion of them. The table has 50,000 or so clones, 70% to 85% seen once; the top ten hold over 0.55%. Single viable CD3+CD4+CD8-CD45RO+ cells were sorted as the memory CD4+ T cells. Source material: memory CD4+ T cells from blood. These receptors were taken from an adult in good health and CMV-seronegative.

The genes are TRBV7-2 and TRBJ2-5; no clear D. CDR3 size: 11 residues. Germline CDR1 and CDR2: SGHTA and FQGNSA. The V gene lost 4 bases and the J gene lost 4 bases, with 4 bases spanning the gap. The CDR3 reads CASSSTETQYF. The CDR3 DNA reads TGTGCCAGCAGCTCCACAGAGACCCAGTACTTC.

Worth noting for this clone: The identical CDR3 is also encoded by other nucleotide sequences in the sample. V is TRBV7-2 and J is TRBJ2-6; D remains ambiguous. Trimming took off 3 bases at V and 3 bases at J, with 3 bases between the two ends. The CDR3 is made up of 13 amino acids. Germline V gene sequence: CDR1 SGHTA, CDR2 FQGNSA. Here the CDR3 reads CASSFFGANVLTF. DNA of the CDR3: TGTGCCAGCAGCTTCTTTGGGGCCAACGTCCTGACTTTC.

The rearrangement joins TRBV7-9 to TRBJ2-3, with 10 bases lining up with TRBD2. The length of the CDR3 is 15 residues. V shed 5 bases, J shed 2 bases, and the junction held 4 bases outside the gene matches. From germline, CDR1 is SEHNR and CDR2 FQNEAQ (reference sequence). CDR3 nucleotide sequence: TGTGCCAGCAGCCGGACTAGCGGACACACAGATACGCAGTATTTT. Its protein is CASSRTSGHTDTQYF.

The rearrangement links TRBV6-4 to TRBJ2-1, with D unclear. The CDR3 extends over 13 amino acids. Per the germline V gene, CDR1 is MRHNA and CDR2 is SNTAGT. Trimming cost V 6 bases and J 8 bases, with 14 bases left between them. CDR3 DNA sequence: TGTGCCAGCAGCCGGACGTCCCTCGATGAGCAGTTCTTC. Protein product: CASSRTSLDEQFF.

This clone has just one count. The chain couples TRBV11-2 to TRBJ1-1, with D unresolved. The germline V gene has CDR1 SGHAT and CDR2 FQNNGV. Trimming shortened V by 3 bases and J by 8 bases, and 13 bases separated the two germline ends. CDR3 length equals 13 residues. CDR3 region: CASSLLRGSEAFF. DNA of the CDR3: TGTGCCAGCAGCTTGCTGCGAGGGTCAGAAGCTTTCTTT.

The V call is TRBV28, the J call TRBJ2-5; 9 positions agree with TRBD1. Trimming cost V 4 bases and J 5 bases; bases outside gene matches: 11. The V gene's germline CDR1 is MDHEN and CDR2 SYDVKM. The CDR3 extends over 16 amino acids. DNA for the CDR3: TGTGCCAGCAGTTCTCGACCCGGGACAGGGATCGAGACCCAGTACTTC. This gives the protein CASSSRPGTGIETQYF.

The V call is TRBV6-5, the J call TRBJ2-2, with a tentative D call TRBD2 (7 bases). Germline values: CDR1 MNHEY, CDR2 SVGAGI. The V end lost 7 bases, the J end lost 6 bases, and 18 bases lay between the germline ends. CDR3 length: 15 residues. This CDR3 reads CASKKGGGKAGELFF. The CDR3 DNA sequence: TGTGCCAGCAAGAAGGGGGGGGGTAAAGCCGGGGAGCTGTTTTTT.

V is TRBV7-6 and J is TRBJ2-4, with a weak D call TRBD2 (5 bases). Germline V lookup: CDR1 SGHVS, CDR2 FNYEAQ. CDR3 size: 14 residues. Trimming took off 5 bases at V and 4 bases at J, with 12 bases between the two ends. CDR3 in DNA: TGTGCCAGCAGCCCTAGCCCAAGTAAAAACATTCAGTACTTC. Translation: CASSPSPSKNIQYF. The full variable domain, completed using reference TRBV7-6 and TRBJ2-4, is GAGVSQSPRYKVTKRGQDVALRCDPISGHVSLYWYRQALGQGPEFLTYFNYEAQQDKSGLPNDRFSAERPEGSISTLTIQRTEQRDSAMYRCASSPSPSKNIQYFGAGTRLSVL.

The genes are TRBV10-3 and TRBJ2-3; tentative D call: TRBD1 (6 bases). There are 12 residues in the CDR3. V was pared by 3 bases and J by 6 bases, with 7 bases between. Germline CDR1 and CDR2: ENHRY and SYGVKD. Here the CDR3 reads CAISDGQDTQYF. The CDR3 DNA reads TGTGCCATCAGTGACGGACAGGATACGCAGTATTTT.

This clone was picked up a small number of times. The rearrangement joins TRBV9 to TRBJ2-2, with D possibly called TRBD1 or TRBD2 (5 bases each). CDR1 and CDR2 (germline): SGDLS, YYNGEE. Trimming shortened V by 0 bases and J by 4 bases, and 10 bases separated the two germline ends. The length of the CDR3 is 15 residues. In DNA form, the CDR3 reads TGTGCCAGCAGCGTAGGGGGGTACGGCACCGGGGAGCTGTTTTTT. Its translation is CASSVGGYGTGELFF.

This clone was detected only a few times. The V call is TRBV28, the J call TRBJ1-1, with a weak D call TRBD1 (5 bases). Trimming left V 7 bases short and J 5 bases short, with 20 bases between. The germline V gene encodes CDR1 MDHEN and CDR2 SYDVKM. This CDR3 region has 15 residues. The CDR3 nucleotides read TGTGCCAGCACGTTACCAGGCGCCTGGGGGACTGAAGCTTTCTTT. Protein sequence: CASTLPGAWGTEAFF.

V and J are TRBV6-5 and TRBJ1-2, with 7 positions matching TRBD1. Germline loops: CDR1 MNHEY, CDR2 SVGAGI. Losses at the gene ends were 5 bases for V and 1 base for J; bases not matched to a gene: 7. CDR3 size: 15 residues. The CDR3 loop is CASSRETGHNYGYTF. The DNA of the CDR3 is TGTGCCAGCAGTAGGGAGACAGGGCATAACTATGGCTACACCTTC.

V is TRBV19 and J is TRBJ2-3, with D perhaps matching TRBD2 (6 bases). Trimming shortened V by 3 bases and J by 8 bases, and 18 bases separated the two germline ends. This CDR3 comprises 15 residues. Germline CDR1 is LNHDA and CDR2 is SQIVND (reference sequence). The CDR3 region is CASSMAGWIISTQYF. CDR3 DNA: TGTGCCAGTAGTATGGCGGGATGGATTATCTCTACGCAGTATTTT.

This clone was observed a single time. The rearrangement links TRBV7-2 to TRBJ2-5, with D perhaps TRBD2 (5 bases). The germline V and J ends were trimmed by 0 bases and 2 bases, with 10 bases remaining between them. The CDR3 is made up of 15 amino acids. CDR1 and CDR2 from the germline V gene are SGHTA and FQGNSA. CDR3 nucleotides: TGTGCCAGCAGCTTAGCAGCAAGCGGACAAGAGACCCAGTACTTC. This gives the protein CASSLAASGQETQYF.

The chain uses TRBV19 and TRBJ2-3; TRBD2 is a possible D gene (7 bases). The germline V and J ends were trimmed by 5 bases and 1 base, with 10 bases remaining between them. The CDR3 runs to 14 residues. Germline V gives CDR1 LNHDA, CDR2 SQIVND (reference sequence). The CDR3 spells CASSRGAGTDTQYF. In nucleotides, the CDR3 is TGTGCCAGTAGTCGGGGGGCCGGCACAGATACGCAGTATTTT.